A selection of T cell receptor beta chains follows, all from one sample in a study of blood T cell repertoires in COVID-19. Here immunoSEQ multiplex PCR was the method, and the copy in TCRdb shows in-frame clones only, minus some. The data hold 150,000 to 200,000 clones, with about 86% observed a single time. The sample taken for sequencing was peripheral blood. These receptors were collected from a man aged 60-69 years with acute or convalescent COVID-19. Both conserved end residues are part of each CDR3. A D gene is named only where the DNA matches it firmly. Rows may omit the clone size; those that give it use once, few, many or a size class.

CASSLDRAENTEAFF	TGTGCCAGCTCACTGGACAGGGCGGAGAACACTGAAGCTTTCTTT	TRBJ1-1	TRBD1	TRBV18	once
CASSPYGSTGLFYGYTF	TGTGCCAGCAGTCCTTACGGCTCTACTGGGCTTTTCTATGGCTACACCTTC	TRBJ1-2	NA	TRBV6-6	NA
CASSSLVYTGELFF	TGTGCCAGCAGCTCCCTAGTTTACACCGGGGAGCTGTTTTTT	TRBJ2-2	NA	TRBV7-9	NA
CASSQRLAGGEYF	TGTGCCAGCAGCCAAAGGCTAGCGGGAGGGGAGTACTTC	TRBJ2-7	TRBD2	TRBV14	NA
CASSYRGANYGYTF	TGTGCCAGCAGTTATCGGGGGGCTAACTATGGCTACACCTTC	TRBJ1-2	NA	TRBV28	NA
CASSRDSSTDTQYF	TGTGCCAGCAGCAGGGACAGTAGCACAGATACGCAGTATTTT	TRBJ2-3	TRBD1	TRBV7-2	NA
CATSRGDRNGYTF	TGTGCCACCAGCAGGGGGGACAGAAATGGCTACACCTTC	TRBJ1-2	TRBD1	TRBV15	NA
CASSGRAGRGYTF	TGTGCCAGCAGCGGGAGGGCAGGTCGGGGCTACACCTTC	TRBJ1-2	NA	TRBV7-3	NA
CASSPAMGAYNEQFF	TGTGCCAGCAGCCCGGCGATGGGAGCCTACAATGAGCAGTTCTTC	TRBJ2-1	NA	TRBV5-6	NA
CASSLGGNSYEQYF	TGCGCCAGCAGCTTGGGCGGCAACTCCTACGAGCAGTACTTC	TRBJ2-7	NA	TRBV5-1	NA
CASSLQRAETQYF	TGTGCCAGCAGTTTACAGCGGGCAGAGACCCAGTACTTC	TRBJ2-5	NA	TRBV28	NA
CASSLAGGVGYGYTF	TGTGCCAGCAGCTTAGCAGGGGGCGTGGGCTATGGCTACACCTTC	TRBJ1-2	TRBD1	TRBV7-3	NA
CASSYLSGRGQETQYF	TGTGCCAGCAGTTATCTATCAGGGCGGGGCCAAGAGACCCAGTACTTC	TRBJ2-5	NA	TRBV6-5	NA
CASSSDRGPGYNEQFF	TGTGCCAGCAGTTCCGACAGGGGACCAGGATACAATGAGCAGTTCTTC	TRBJ2-1	TRBD1	TRBV28	once
CASSQGQIGETQYF	TGCGCCAGCAGCCAAGGCCAGATCGGGGAGACCCAGTACTTC	TRBJ2-5	NA	TRBV4-1	NA
CASVSGRPNTQYF	TGTGCCAGCGTAAGCGGCCGCCCAAATACGCAGTATTTT	TRBJ2-3	NA	TRBV13	few
CASSEDSPEDNNEQFF	TGTGCCAGCTCAGAAGACAGCCCCGAGGATAACAATGAGCAGTTCTTC	TRBJ2-1	NA	TRBV18	once
CASSQGGTFGNTIYF	TGTGCCAGCAGCCAGGGCGGGACTTTTGGAAACACCATATATTTT	TRBJ1-3	NA	TRBV28	NA
CASSGRVANTGELFF	TGTGCCAGCAGTGGCAGGGTAGCGAACACCGGGGAGCTGTTTTTT	TRBJ2-2	NA	TRBV2	NA
CASSTAGAPRYEQYF	TGTGCCAGCTCGACTGCAGGGGCCCCAAGGTACGAGCAGTACTTC	TRBJ2-7	NA	TRBV18	NA
CASSHGQGQIQPQHF	TGTGCCAGCAGCCACGGACAGGGTCAGATTCAGCCCCAGCATTTT	TRBJ1-5	TRBD1	TRBV7-2	once
CASSLRAGHEQYF	TGTGCCAGCAGTTTGCGGGCCGGACACGAGCAGTACTTC	TRBJ2-7	NA	TRBV12-3/TRBV12-4	once
CASSLRPLGQGTYEQYF	TGTGCCAGCAGTTTACGACCCCTGGGACAGGGTACCTACGAGCAGTACTTC	TRBJ2-7	TRBD1	TRBV27	NA
CASSQGTVYSNQPQHF	TGTGCCAGCAGCCAGGGGACAGTCTATAGCAATCAGCCCCAGCATTTT	TRBJ1-5	TRBD1	TRBV3-1/TRBV3-2	NA
CASKRGTNNEQFF	TGTGCCAGCAAGCGCGGGACTAACAATGAGCAGTTCTTC	TRBJ2-1	TRBD2	TRBV2	NA
CSVRDRDGYTF	TGCAGCGTGCGGGACAGGGATGGCTACACCTTC	TRBJ1-2	TRBD1	TRBV29-1	NA
CASGGTGENTEAFF	TGTGCCAGTGGGGGGACAGGGGAGAACACTGAAGCTTTCTTT	TRBJ1-1	TRBD1	TRBV6-5	once
CASSLVEGPLHF	TGCGCCAGCAGCTTGGTCGAGGGACCCCTCCACTTT	TRBJ1-6	NA	TRBV5-1	NA
CASSTGQGARGYTF	TGTGCCAGCAGCACGGGACAGGGGGCGAGGGGCTACACCTTC	TRBJ1-2	TRBD1	TRBV5-5	NA
CASGSGRANTGELFF	TGTGCCAGCGGTAGCGGGAGGGCGAACACCGGGGAGCTGTTTTTT	TRBJ2-2	TRBD2	TRBV2	NA
CASRDRGPYNEQFF	TGTGCCAGTAGAGACAGGGGCCCCTACAATGAGCAGTTCTTC	TRBJ2-1	TRBD1	TRBV19	NA
CSGRGLHEQYF	TGCAGTGGCAGGGGGCTCCACGAGCAGTACTTC	TRBJ2-7	TRBD1	TRBV20-1	NA
CASSSRTIPGSLLYGYTF	TGTGCCAGCAGTTCCCGCACCATACCAGGAAGCCTCCTCTATGGCTACACCTTC	TRBJ1-2	NA	TRBV27	NA
CASSQNRQAGNTIYF	TGTGCCAGCAGCCAAAACCGACAGGCTGGAAACACCATATATTTT	TRBJ1-3	NA	TRBV2	NA
CASSPSDRVSYEQYF	TGTGCCAGCAGTCCCTCGGACAGGGTCTCCTACGAGCAGTACTTC	TRBJ2-7	TRBD1	TRBV27	NA
CASSYSSGQGYEQYF	TGTGCCAGCAGTTACTCCTCGGGACAGGGGTACGAGCAGTACTTC	TRBJ2-7	TRBD1	TRBV6-5	NA
CASSLGTALLNEQFF	TGCGCCAGCAGCTTGGGGACAGCCCTCCTCAATGAGCAGTTCTTC	TRBJ2-1	NA	TRBV5-1	NA
CASSLERGLGEQFF	TGCGCCAGCAGCTTGGAAAGGGGGCTTGGTGAGCAGTTCTTC	TRBJ2-1	TRBD1	TRBV5-1	NA
CASSLNRGGYGYTF	TGTGCCAGCAGCCTAAACAGGGGGGGCTATGGCTACACCTTC	TRBJ1-2	TRBD1	TRBV3-1/TRBV3-2	NA
CASSIGLAASTDTQYF	TGCGCCAGCAGCATTGGACTAGCGGCATCCACAGATACGCAGTATTTT	TRBJ2-3	TRBD2	TRBV5-1	NA
CASSFGGPRAEAFF	TGTGCCAGCAGTTTCGGAGGCCCGAGGGCTGAAGCTTTCTTT	TRBJ1-1	NA	TRBV28	NA
CASSDRGDGNQPQHF	TGTGCCAGCAGTGACAGGGGGGACGGCAATCAGCCCCAGCATTTT	TRBJ1-5	TRBD1	TRBV2	NA
CASGETTGANVLTF	TGTGCCAGCGGAGAGACCACAGGGGCCAACGTCCTGACTTTC	TRBJ2-6	NA	TRBV25-1	NA
CASSSPLGGHGYTF	TGTGCCAGCAGTTCCCCACTCGGCGGGCATGGCTACACCTTC	TRBJ1-2	NA	TRBV6-2/TRBV6-3	NA
CASSQGAGLAGGGTSYEQYF	TGCGCCAGCAGCCAAGGAGCTGGGCTAGCGGGAGGTGGGACGTCCTACGAGCAGTACTTC	TRBJ2-7	TRBD2	TRBV4-1	NA
CASRQNTEAFF	TGTGCCAGCAGACAGAACACTGAAGCTTTCTTT	TRBJ1-1	NA	TRBV6-5	NA
CASSKDRLLSYGYTF	TGTGCCAGCAGCAAGGACAGACTCCTTTCCTATGGCTACACCTTC	TRBJ1-2	NA	TRBV7-8	NA
CASSQRQGSTDTQYF	TGTGCCAGCAGCCAACGCCAGGGAAGCACAGATACGCAGTATTTT	TRBJ2-3	NA	TRBV14	once
CASNPGTVNTEAFF	TGTGCCAGCAACCCCGGGACAGTGAACACTGAAGCTTTCTTT	TRBJ1-1	TRBD1	TRBV5-5	NA
CASSQPGAAEAFF	TGTGCCAGCAGCCAACCAGGGGCAGCCGAAGCTTTCTTT	TRBJ1-1	NA	TRBV3-1/TRBV3-2	NA
CASSQESGGRYNEQFF	TGTGCCAGCAGCCAAGAAAGCGGGGGCCGCTACAATGAGCAGTTCTTC	TRBJ2-1	TRBD2	TRBV4-2	NA
CASSMAGKEAFF	TGTGCCAGTAGTATGGCAGGGAAGGAAGCTTTCTTT	TRBJ1-1	NA	TRBV19	NA